The clone carrying this TCR beta chain was seen many times. Amplification of TCR beta CDR3 regions used RNA transcripts. Second-round multiplex PCR came after first-round RT-PCR with HTBI primers. Each CDR3 protein gets one entry after TCRdb re-called the multiplex PCR reads with MiXCR. The repertoire includes hundreds of thousands of distinct CDR3 sequences, just over 40% of them detected once, and roughly 3% sits in the top ten. The germline V and J ends were trimmed by 6 bases and 3 bases, with 9 bases remaining between them. Germline values: CDR1 ENHRY, CDR2 SYGVKD. CDR3 length equals 13 residues. The data stem from a study of Graves' ophthalmopathy and Graves' hyperthyroidism.

This chain connects TRBV10-3 to TRBJ1-5, with D possibly being TRBD1 (5 bases). The receptor was derived from an adult man with Graves' ophthalmopathy. Sequencing was performed on peripheral blood. CDR3 loop: CAISQGSNQPQHF. In DNA, the CDR3 is TGTGCCATCAGCCAGGGATCCAATCAGCCCCAGCATTTT.